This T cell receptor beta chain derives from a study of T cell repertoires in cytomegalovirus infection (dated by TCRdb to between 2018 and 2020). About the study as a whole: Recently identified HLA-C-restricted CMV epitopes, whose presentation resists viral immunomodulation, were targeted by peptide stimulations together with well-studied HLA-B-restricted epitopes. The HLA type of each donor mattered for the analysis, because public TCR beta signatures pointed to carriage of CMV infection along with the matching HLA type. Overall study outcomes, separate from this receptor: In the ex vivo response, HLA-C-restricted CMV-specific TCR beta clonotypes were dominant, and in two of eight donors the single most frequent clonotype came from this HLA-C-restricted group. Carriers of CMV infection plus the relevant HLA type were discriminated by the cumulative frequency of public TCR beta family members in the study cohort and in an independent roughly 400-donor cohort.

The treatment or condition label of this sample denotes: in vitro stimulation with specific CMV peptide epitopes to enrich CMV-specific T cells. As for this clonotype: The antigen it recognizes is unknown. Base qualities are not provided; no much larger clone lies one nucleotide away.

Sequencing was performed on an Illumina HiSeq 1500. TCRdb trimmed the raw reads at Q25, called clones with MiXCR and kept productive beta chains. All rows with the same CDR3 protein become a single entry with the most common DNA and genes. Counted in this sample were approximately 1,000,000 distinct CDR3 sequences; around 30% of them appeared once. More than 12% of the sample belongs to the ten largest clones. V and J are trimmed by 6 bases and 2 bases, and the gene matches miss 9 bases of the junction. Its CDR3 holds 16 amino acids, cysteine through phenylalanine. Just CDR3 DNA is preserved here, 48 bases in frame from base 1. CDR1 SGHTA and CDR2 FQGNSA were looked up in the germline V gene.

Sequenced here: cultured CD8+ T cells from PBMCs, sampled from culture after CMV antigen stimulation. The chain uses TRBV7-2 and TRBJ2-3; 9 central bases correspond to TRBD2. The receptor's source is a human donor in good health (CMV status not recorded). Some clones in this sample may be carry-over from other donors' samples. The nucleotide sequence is TGTGCCAGCAGACGTACCCTAGCGGGGTCCACAGATACGCAGTATTTT. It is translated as CASRRTLAGSTDTQYF.